This T cell receptor beta chain appears in the sequencing data of a study of blood T cell repertoires in COVID-19. Some clones are missing from TCRdb's copy, which holds only in-frame ones; the method was immunoSEQ multiplex PCR. The sample includes 150,000 or so clones, 92% of them seen just once. V was clipped by 5 bases and J by 7 bases, with 33 bases between them. Germline V lookup: CDR1 KGHDR, CDR2 SFDVKD. The length of the CDR3 is 20 residues. The sample consisted of peripheral blood. The chain links TRBV24-1 to TRBJ2-3; possibly TRBD2 for D (5 bases). The clonotype comes from a man aged 25 to 45 with COVID-19, enrolled during active disease. In DNA, the CDR3 is TGTGCCACCAGTGGTCTCATGGACGGCGGACGAGGGCCCCTTATGCATACGCAGTATTTT. Translating gives CATSGLMDGGRGPLMHTQYF.